The 31 T cell receptor beta chains listed next were all sequenced from one sample in a study of cytomegalovirus exposure and HLA in healthy donors. The PCR contained 60 Vbeta and 13 Jbeta primers. Assay: immunoSEQ multiplex PCR; the TCRdb copy retains only in-frame clones and omits some. The table has more than 150,000 clones, roughly 82% seen once. Sequencing input: PBMCs. These receptors were obtained from a middle-aged man in good health and CMV-seronegative.

The gene calls are TRBV5-1 and TRBJ2-3, with 10 positions matching TRBD1. V dropped 3 bases and J dropped 1; count of bases not matched to a gene: 2. CDR1 SGHRS and CDR2 YFSETQ come from the germline V gene. CDR3 length: 15 residues. CDR3 DNA: TGCGCCAGCAGCTCCGGGACAGGGGGCACAGATACGCAGTATTTT. Translated: CASSSGTGGTDTQYF.

This clone showed up just a few times. One end of the junction varies from germline; a read error may be responsible. The chain carries TRBV7-9 and TRBJ1-2; 9 nucleotides match TRBD1. CDR3 length equals 16 residues. Germline V gene lookup returns CDR1 SEHNR and CDR2 FQNEAQ (reference sequence). CDR3 sequence: CSSSLFRDREARGYTF. CDR3 coding DNA: TGTTCCAGCAGCCTATTCCGGGACAGGGAAGCTAGGGGCTACACCTTC.

The chain uses TRBV30 and TRBJ1-1; 8 bases are a match to TRBD1. Germline CDR1 GTSNPN, CDR2 SVGIG (reference sequence). V was pared by 2 bases and J by 1 base, with 9 bases of the junction left unmatched. The CDR3 runs 16 residues. Here the CDR3 reads CAWSLTTGARNTEAFF. CDR3 coding DNA: TGTGCCTGGAGTCTAACGACAGGGGCAAGGAACACTGAAGCTTTCTTT.

The CDR3 bases are TGTGCCTGGAGTGTTAATACAGATAATGAAAAACTGTTTTTT. Protein sequence: CAWSVNTDNEKLFF. The chain couples TRBV30 to TRBJ1-4; D is unclear. Germline CDR1 and CDR2: GTSNPN and SVGIG (reference sequence). This CDR3 comprises 14 residues. The ends were cut back, 0 bases at V and 4 bases at J, with 9 bases in the middle.

The rearrangement links TRBV7-2 to TRBJ1-2, with TRBD1 matching over 10 bases. Looked up from germline, CDR1 is SGHTA and CDR2 is FQGNSA. The CDR3 length is 13 residues. V was clipped by 2 bases and J by 10 bases; unmatched bases: 4. This CDR3 reads CASSLSGTGAYTF. The CDR3 DNA reads TGTGCCAGCAGCTTATCCGGGACAGGGGCCTACACCTTC.

The genes are TRBV6-1 and TRBJ2-7; 7 nucleotides match TRBD2. This CDR3 spans 13 amino acids. Germline trimming cut 8 bases from V and 1 base from J; bases unmatched to any gene: 5. Germline V gene lookup returns CDR1 MNHNS and CDR2 SASEGT. CDR3 residues: CASRGVLSYEQYF. The CDR3, as DNA: TGTGCCAGCCGGGGGGTCCTTTCCTACGAGCAGTACTTC.

This clone showed up just a few times. The chain carries TRBV19 and TRBJ1-5, with D perhaps TRBD1 (5 bases). With 7 bases removed from V and 1 base from J, the gap between germline ends came to 17 bases. From germline, CDR1 is LNHDA and CDR2 SQIVND (reference sequence). The CDR3 is made up of 16 amino acids. CDR3: CASIHRAGLSNQPQHF. CDR3 DNA sequence: TGTGCCAGTATTCATCGGGCAGGGTTGAGCAATCAGCCCCAGCATTTT.

A few counts support this clone. V usage is TRBV30 and J usage is TRBJ1-1; D is ambiguous. CDR1 is GTSNPN and CDR2 is SVGIG in the germline V gene (reference sequence). Trimming left V 1 base short and J 1 base short, with 4 bases between. The CDR3 has 12 residues. The CDR3 reads CAWSDGNTEAFF. CDR3 nucleotides: TGTGCCTGGAGTGACGGGAACACTGAAGCTTTCTTT.

The CDR3: CASSLLGTGGGNEQFF. The CDR3 nucleotides read TGTGCCAGCAGTTTATTGGGGACAGGGGGAGGCAATGAGCAGTTCTTC. V and J are TRBV27 and TRBJ2-1, with 11 bases aligning to TRBD1. Germline lookup yields CDR1 MNHEY and CDR2 SMNVEV (reference sequence). The CDR3 is made up of 16 amino acids. V dropped 1 base and J dropped 6; count of bases not matched to a gene: 5.

This chain connects TRBV7-3 to TRBJ2-1; 14 nucleotides align to TRBD2. CDR3 length: 17 residues. J was trimmed by 8 bases and V by 5 bases; bases with no gene match: 11. The germline V gene encodes CDR1 SGHTA and CDR2 FQGTGA. The CDR3 bases are TGTGCCAGCAGCCGCGCCGGACTAGCGGGAGGTCTTGATGAGCAGTTCTTC. Its translation: CASSRAGLAGGLDEQFF.

The rearrangement joins TRBV7-5 to TRBJ2-2; the table's D gene call, TRBD2, was not cross checked with the DNA. TRBV7-5 counts as a pseudogene. The length of the CDR3 is 22 residues. This CDR3 is CARSLIPGLAGEGRIVYGELFF. In DNA, the CDR3 is TGTGCCAGAAGCTTAATCCCTGGACTAGCGGGAGAGGGGAGGATCGTATACGGGGAGCTGTTTTTT.

The chain has TRBV2 and TRBJ2-1; tentative D call: TRBD1 (5 bases). Germline assignment: CDR1 SNHLY and CDR2 FYNNEI. The CDR3 totals 13 residues. The CDR3 nucleotides read TGTGCAGCACCTCGCTGGACAACCAATGAGCAGTTCTTC. Encoded protein: CAAPRWTTNEQFF. Supplemented by reference TRBV2 and TRBJ2-1, the full variable domain reads EPEVTQTPSHQVTQMGQEVILRCVPISNHLYFYWYRQILGQKVEFLVSFYNNEISEKSEIFDDQFSVERPDGSNFTLKIRSTKLEDSAMYFCAAPRWTTNEQFFGPGTRLTVL.

The chain carries TRBV21-1 and TRBJ2-1; the table's D call, TRBD1, has no DNA check behind it. TRBV21-1 is designated a pseudogene. The CDR3 runs 16 residues. CDR3 region: CASTSSPGQGSHEQFF. The CDR3 bases are TGTGCCAGCACCTCAAGTCCGGGACAGGGGTCGCATGAGCAGTTCTTC.

V usage is TRBV30 and J usage is TRBJ2-7, with 9 bases lining up with TRBD1. The germline gives CDR1 GTSNPN, CDR2 SVGIG (reference sequence). The ends lost 0 bases at V and 3 bases at J; junction bases unmatched: 6. The CDR3 contains 15 residues. CDR3 sequence: CAWSVNRGPNYEQYF. DNA of the CDR3: TGTGCCTGGAGTGTTAACAGGGGGCCGAACTACGAGCAGTACTTC.

CDR3 region: CASGGAGTNEKLFF. The CDR3 DNA reads as TGTGCCAGTGGAGGGGCCGGAACGAATGAAAAACTGTTTTTT. The J gene is TRBJ1-4, the V gene TRBV19; TRBD1 is a possible D gene (5 bases). The V gene's germline CDR1 is LNHDA and CDR2 SQIVND (reference sequence). The CDR3 is made up of 14 amino acids. V was cut by 8 bases and J by 5 bases, with 15 bases left in between.

The chain carries TRBV7-2 and TRBJ2-3; TRBD2 agrees at 12 bases. Germline CDR1 is SGHTA and CDR2 is FQGNSA. Losses at the gene ends were 4 bases for V and 9 bases for J; bases not matched to a gene: 5. The CDR3 runs 14 residues. The chain's CDR3 is CASSSQTSGGTQYF. CDR3 DNA sequence: TGTGCCAGCAGCTCCCAAACTAGCGGGGGGACGCAGTATTTT.

V and J are TRBV9 and TRBJ2-5; 9 nucleotides line up with TRBD2. Germline assignment: CDR1 SGDLS and CDR2 YYNGEE. Trimming took 3 bases from V and 3 from J; bases not matched to a gene: 12. This CDR3 contains 17 residues. The CDR3 here is CASSALTGLAGEETQYF. The DNA for the CDR3 is TGTGCCAGCAGCGCCCTAACGGGACTAGCTGGAGAAGAGACCCAGTACTTC.

The rearrangement links TRBV11-2 to TRBJ1-3, with a possible D match to TRBD1 (6 bases). There are 14 residues in the CDR3. The V gene lost 5 bases and the J gene lost 4 bases, with 12 bases spanning the gap. The germline V gene has CDR1 SGHAT and CDR2 FQNNGV. This chain's CDR3 is CASSLQDRGNTIYF. DNA for the CDR3: TGTGCCAGCAGCCTCCAGGACAGAGGAAACACCATATATTTT.

The chain recombines TRBV6-1 with TRBJ2-3; 10 nucleotides line up with TRBD2. CDR3 length: 14 residues. Per the germline V gene, CDR1 is MNHNS and CDR2 is SASEGT. J gave up 7 bases and V 5 bases, and 6 bases lay outside the gene matches. CDR3 protein: CASSPSGGKNTQYF. CDR3 DNA sequence: TGTGCCAGCAGTCCTAGCGGGGGTAAAAATACGCAGTATTTT.

In the case of this clone: In the same sample, other DNA sequences code for this CDR3. The V and J genes are TRBV7-3 and TRBJ2-5; 8 bases match TRBD2. CDR3 length equals 13 residues. The germline V gene has CDR1 SGHTA and CDR2 FQGTGA. V shed 5 bases, J shed 3 bases, and the junction held 2 bases outside the gene matches. Written as DNA, the CDR3 is TGTGCCAGCAGCGTACTAGCGGAAGAGACCCAGTACTTC. This codes for CASSVLAEETQYF.

The sample holds one count of this clone. The chain employs TRBV11-2 and TRBJ1-5, with unresolved D. The CDR3 consists of 15 residues. Germline V gene data show CDR1 as SGHAT and CDR2 as FQNNGV. Trimming shortened V by 3 bases and J by 2 bases, and 11 bases separated the two germline ends. The CDR3 region has the DNA TGTGCCAGCAGCTTGTCGGGTACGGGCAATCAGCCCCAGCATTTT. It specifies CASSLSGTGNQPQHF.

Notes on this clone: Other DNA sequences in the same sample also yield this CDR3. CDR3 region: CASRTGNTEAFF. For the CDR3, the DNA is TGTGCCAGCCGGACGGGAAACACTGAAGCTTTCTTT. J is TRBJ1-1 and V is TRBV28; D unclear. The CDR3 loop spans 12 amino acids. Trimming removed 8 bases from V and 2 bases from J, with 9 bases in between. CDR1 MDHEN and CDR2 SYDVKM come from the germline V gene.

The chain is built from TRBV4-2 and TRBJ1-6; D remains unclear. Germline CDR1 LGHNA, CDR2 YNFKEQ. This CDR3 region has 15 residues. The ends were cut back, 0 bases at V and 8 bases at J, with 11 bases in the middle. For the CDR3, the DNA is TGTGCCAGCAGCCAAGAAGGAGAGGCAGATTCACCCCTCCACTTT. Protein: CASSQEGEADSPLHF.

The rearrangement links TRBV19 to TRBJ1-2; 7 bases are a match to TRBD1. This CDR3 is 13 amino acids long. V trimming: 5 bases; J trimming: 3 bases; junction bases outside the gene matches: 3. The germline V gene has CDR1 LNHDA and CDR2 SQIVND (reference sequence). As DNA, the CDR3 is TGTGCCAGTAGTCGGCAGGGGGACTATGGCTACACCTTC. Protein: CASSRQGDYGYTF.

This CDR3 reads CASSVVGAGGLLEQFF. DNA of the CDR3: TGTGCCAGCAGCGTAGTGGGGGCGGGAGGGCTACTTGAGCAGTTCTTC. V usage is TRBV9 and J usage is TRBJ2-1; 9 bases are a match to TRBD2. The CDR3 is made up of 16 amino acids. CDR1 is SGDLS and CDR2 is YYNGEE in the germline V gene. With V trimmed by 0 bases and J by 9 bases, 10 bases remained unmatched.

This chain joins TRBV7-9 and TRBJ1-1; 8 bases align to TRBD1. V lost 5 bases to trimming and J lost 7 bases; unmatched junction nucleotides: 9. The CDR3 is made up of 14 amino acids. Looked up from germline, CDR1 is SEHNR and CDR2 is FQNEAQ (reference sequence). CDR3 amino acids: CASSPGQGWGEAFF. The CDR3 nucleotides read TGTGCCAGCAGCCCTGGACAGGGTTGGGGTGAAGCTTTCTTT.

In this sample, this clone turned up a few times. This chain uses TRBV27 with TRBJ1-1; D is undetermined. Trimming took off 8 bases at V and 3 bases at J, with 13 bases between the two ends. Germline loops: CDR1 MNHEY, CDR2 SMNVEV (reference sequence). CDR3 length: 13 residues. The CDR3 sequence is CASGSSGYTEAFF. CDR3 nucleotide sequence: TGTGCCAGCGGTTCTTCAGGATACACTGAAGCTTTCTTT.

The DNA for the CDR3 is TGTGCCAGCAGTTTGCCTTCTGTAGCGGGAAGGGGGTACGAGCAGTACTTC. Translation gives CASSLPSVAGRGYEQYF. The chain joins TRBV6-4 to TRBJ2-7; 8 bases match TRBD2. With V trimmed by 5 bases and J by 4 bases, 16 bases remained unmatched. In germline, CDR1 is MRHNA, CDR2 SNTAGT. The CDR3 has 17 amino acids.

J is TRBJ2-7 and V is TRBV28, with TRBD1 matching 9 bases. The CDR3 totals 15 residues. Germline assignment: CDR1 MDHEN and CDR2 SYDVKM. J lost 9 bases, V lost 5 bases, and 14 bases had no gene match. CDR3 DNA sequence: TGTGCCAGCAGTGACCACCGGGACAGGGTAGCCGTGCAGTACTTC. It encodes CASSDHRDRVAVQYF.

The CDR3 nucleotides read TGCGCCAGCAGCCTAAGAGGGACTAGCGGGGGTCTTTCCTACGAGCAGTACTTC. The encoded protein is CASSLRGTSGGLSYEQYF. The chain has TRBV4-1 and TRBJ2-7, with 14 bases identical to TRBD2. Germline V gives CDR1 MGHRA, CDR2 YSYEKL. V lost 4 bases, J lost 1 base, and 9 bases stayed unmatched. The CDR3 is made up of 18 amino acids.

This chain connects TRBV2 to TRBJ1-2, with D possibly matching TRBD1 (6 bases). Trimming shortened V by 0 bases and J by 1 base, and 12 bases separated the two germline ends. Germline V gives CDR1 SNHLY, CDR2 FYNNEI. The CDR3 covers 16 residues. CDR3 nucleotides: TGTGCCAGCAGTGAAGCTGGGACACCCGATAACTATGGCTACACCTTC. It encodes CASSEAGTPDNYGYTF.